Below, 12 T cell receptor beta chains from the same sample are listed, as sequenced in a study of T cell repertoires in cytomegalovirus infection. Antigens of these TCRs are unknown. TCRdb reprocessed the reads with MiXCR, giving one entry per CDR3 protein. The data contain 650,000 to 850,000 distinct CDR3 sequences, almost 30% of them singletons. The sample consisted of cultured CD8+ T cells from PBMCs, taken from culture after CMV antigen stimulation. Receptors were obtained from a human donor in good health (CMV status not recorded). Some clones in this sample may be carry-over from other donors' samples.

This clonotype was detected a few times. V and J are TRBV19 and TRBJ1-2; D gene unclear. Between the trimmed V and J ends, which lost 1 base and 4 bases, there was a span of 10 bases. Germline V gene lookup returns CDR1 LNHDA and CDR2 SQIVND (reference sequence). The CDR3 contains 14 residues. As DNA, the CDR3 is TGTGCCAGTAGTATAGCTGGGGAGACCTATGGCTACACCTTC. Its translation: CASSIAGETYGYTF.

This rearrangement joins TRBV5-1 to TRBJ1-6; D might be TRBD1 (5 bases). The CDR3 length is 16 residues. In germline, CDR1 is SGHRS, CDR2 YFSETQ. V dropped 1 base and J dropped 7 bases, with 15 bases sitting between them. The CDR3 here is CASSLLWGGENSPLHF. Here the CDR3 DNA reads TGCGCCAGCAGCTTGTTGTGGGGAGGGGAAAATTCACCCCTCCACTTT.

The chain recombines TRBV6-5 with TRBJ2-3; 8 bases fit TRBD2. Germline CDR1 MNHEY, CDR2 SVGAGI. Trimming at V came to 4 bases and at J to 0 bases, leaving 15 bases not matched to a gene. The CDR3 covers 19 residues. The CDR3 DNA is TGTGCCAGCAGTTTGACCTCTAGCGGGTTGGCCTCTAGCACAGATACGCAGTATTTT. Protein product: CASSLTSSGLASSTDTQYF.

This chain joins TRBV29-1 and TRBJ1-1; D is ambiguous. Germline CDR1 and CDR2: SQVTM and ANQGSEA. Trimming took off 3 bases at V and 4 bases at J, with 9 bases between the two ends. The CDR3 extends over 12 amino acids. The CDR3 DNA is TGCAGCGTTGACAAGGGTTCCACTGAAGCTTTCTTT. This translates into CSVDKGSTEAFF.

This chain connects TRBV29-1 to TRBJ2-1; D may be TRBD2 (6 bases). The CDR3 runs 13 residues. The germline V gene encodes CDR1 SQVTM and CDR2 ANQGSEA. Trimming removed 4 bases at V and 4 bases at J, with 11 bases between. The CDR3 protein is CSVVGGRYNEQFF. CDR3 DNA sequence: TGCAGCGTTGTGGGTGGGAGGTACAATGAGCAGTTCTTC.

This clonotype has only a few counts. The gene calls are TRBV7-9 and TRBJ2-2, with 7 bases matching TRBD1. Germline V gene sequence: CDR1 SEHNR, CDR2 FQNEAQ (reference sequence). After removal of 1 base from V and 0 bases from J, the junction contained 2 bases not matched to a gene. The CDR3 runs 16 residues. The CDR3 coding sequence is TGTGCCAGCAGCTTAGACGGACAGGCGAACACCGGGGAGCTGTTTTTT. Protein: CASSLDGQANTGELFF.

This clonotype was counted a few times. The chain uses TRBV24-1 and TRBJ2-5, with 7 bases matching TRBD1. CDR3 size: 17 residues. With V trimmed by 9 bases and J by 2 bases, 17 bases remained unmatched. Germline loops: CDR1 KGHDR, CDR2 SFDVKD. The CDR3 region has the DNA TGTGCCACCGGGGCAATCCGGGACAGAGATCTGCAAGAGACCCAGTACTTC. This translates into CATGAIRDRDLQETQYF.

This clonotype was seen more than once but under ten times. In nucleotides, the CDR3 is TGTGCCAGCAGCTTTGGACAGGGAGACGGGGATGAGCAGTTCTTC. It codes for CASSFGQGDGDEQFF. This chain connects TRBV7-3 to TRBJ2-1, with 8 nucleotides matching TRBD1. CDR3 length equals 15 residues. From germline, CDR1 is SGHTA and CDR2 FQGTGA. Losses at the gene ends were 3 bases for V and 8 bases for J; bases not matched to a gene: 9.

The J gene is TRBJ1-1, the V gene TRBV7-6; D is ambiguous. The germline CDR1 and CDR2 sequences are SGHVS and FNYEAQ. The CDR3 loop spans 13 amino acids. Trimming stripped 1 base from V and 6 bases from J, with 9 bases between. In DNA form, the CDR3 reads TGTGCCAGCAGCTTAGGAGGGTTCGCTGAAGCTTTCTTT. Protein sequence: CASSLGGFAEAFF.

This clonotype was seen at least ten times. CDR3 in DNA: TGTGCCAGCAGCACCACTCCAGGGATTTGGCAGCCCCAGCATTTT. Residues: CASSTTPGIWQPQHF. The chain uses TRBV7-8 and TRBJ1-5, with D possibly TRBD1 on 5 matching bases. The germline CDR1 and CDR2 sequences are SGHVS and FQNEAQ. The V end was cut by 5 bases, the J end by 7 bases, with 18 bases between. The CDR3 runs to 15 residues. Full variable domain (missing parts from reference TRBV7-8 and TRBJ1-5): GAGVSQSPRYKVAKRGQDVALRCDPISGHVSLFWYQQALGQGPEFLTYFQNEAQLDKSGLPSDRFFAERPEGSVSTLKIQRTQQEDSAVYLCASSTTPGIWQPQHFGDGTRLSIL.

The genes are TRBV28 and TRBJ2-1; either TRBD1 or TRBD2 may fit D (5 bases each). The ends were cut back, 6 bases at V and 5 bases at J, with 14 bases in the middle. CDR1 and CDR2 from the germline V gene are MDHEN and SYDVKM. The CDR3 is 14 amino acids. Here the CDR3 DNA reads TGTGCCAGCAGCCGCCGGGACCCTGACAATGAGCAGTTCTTC. Translation: CASSRRDPDNEQFF.

In its sample, this clonotype was seen many times. The J gene is TRBJ1-5, the V gene TRBV12-3 or TRBV12-4; D might be TRBD1 (5 bases). The CDR3 is 15 residues long. V lost 6 bases and J 6 bases, leaving 18 bases between the germline ends. CDR3 sequence reads: CASSLVGGRGQPQHF. The CDR3 DNA follows: TGTGCCAGCAGCCTGGTGGGGGGACGAGGTCAGCCCCAGCATTTT.